These 20 T cell receptor beta chains were sequenced from one sample in a study of blood T cell repertoires in COVID-19. The protocol was immunoSEQ multiplex PCR, while the TCRdb copy is restricted to in-frame clones and leaves out a portion. The sample holds approximately 70,000 clones, roughly 91% seen once. The sample was peripheral blood. These receptor sequences come from a man in his forties with COVID-19, enrolled during active disease.

This chain uses TRBV19 with TRBJ2-7; 9 nucleotides line up with TRBD2. CDR3 length equals 15 residues. Germline trimming cut 5 bases from V and 3 bases from J; bases unmatched to any gene: 8. Per the germline V gene, CDR1 is LNHDA and CDR2 is SQIVND (reference sequence). CDR3 in DNA: TGTGCCAGTAGTGCCCCCGGGACTAGCTTCTACGAGCAGTACTTC. Encoded protein: CASSAPGTSFYEQYF.

The rearrangement uses TRBV4-1 and TRBJ2-5; unclear D gene. Trimming removed 0 bases from V and 5 bases from J, with 13 bases in between. Germline V lookup: CDR1 MGHRA, CDR2 YSYEKL. This CDR3 region has 15 residues. The CDR3 region is CASSQDSGLGETQYF. The CDR3 coding sequence is TGCGCCAGCAGCCAAGATTCGGGTCTCGGGGAGACCCAGTACTTC.

The chain couples TRBV7-6 to TRBJ2-5; 10 bases line up with TRBD2. V trimming: 1 base; J trimming: 5 bases; junction bases outside the gene matches: 10. Germline V gene lookup returns CDR1 SGHVS and CDR2 FNYEAQ. This CDR3 is built from 17 residues. CDR3 loop: CASSLERGGRRSETQYF. CDR3 nucleotide sequence: TGTGCCAGCAGCTTAGAGCGGGGGGGGCGCCGATCGGAGACCCAGTACTTC.

The chain uses TRBV5-1 and TRBJ2-7; 9 positions match TRBD1. The germline V gene has CDR1 SGHRS and CDR2 YFSETQ. Unmatched junction bases numbered 4, after V lost 2 bases and J lost 1 base. This CDR3 contains 15 residues. The CDR3 DNA follows: TGCGCCAGCAGCTTTACAGGGGGCCGGTCCTACGAGCAGTACTTC. Translation gives CASSFTGGRSYEQYF.

This chain uses TRBV2 with TRBJ1-5; TRBD1 is a possible D gene (6 bases). The CDR3 is made up of 14 amino acids. Germline CDR1 is SNHLY and CDR2 is FYNNEI. Trimming took off 9 bases at V and 10 bases at J, with 22 bases between the two ends. Here the CDR3 reads CASAAGAPRDPQHF. The CDR3 nucleotides read TGTGCCAGTGCGGCAGGGGCGCCCAGGGATCCCCAGCATTTT. Looking up the rest from reference TRBV2 and TRBJ1-5 gives the full variable domain: EPEVTQTPSHQVTQMGQEVILRCVPISNHLYFYWYRQILGQKVEFLVSFYNNEISEKSEIFDDQFSVERPDGSNFTLKIRSTKLEDSAMYFCASAAGAPRDPQHFGDGTRLSIL.

V gene TRBV30 combines with J gene TRBJ2-7; a possible D gene is TRBD1 (6 bases). Trimming took off 3 bases at V and 3 bases at J, with 9 bases between the two ends. The CDR3 has 12 amino acids. From germline, CDR1 is GTSNPN and CDR2 SVGIG (reference sequence). The CDR3 reads CAWRGTNYEQYF. CDR3 coding DNA: TGTGCCTGGAGAGGGACAAACTACGAGCAGTACTTC.

The chain carries TRBV9 and TRBJ2-7; D is perhaps TRBD2 (5 bases). The V end was cut by 0 bases, the J end by 2 bases, with 27 bases between. Germline V gene sequence: CDR1 SGDLS, CDR2 YYNGEE. The CDR3 spans 20 residues. The CDR3 DNA reads TGTGCCAGCAGCGTAGTTCTAATGGGAGACTATCCACATAGAACCTACGAGCAGTACTTC. Amino acids: CASSVVLMGDYPHRTYEQYF.

The CDR3 here is CASSLTPRGLNQETQYF. In DNA form, the CDR3 reads TGTGCCAGCAGCCTAACCCCAAGGGGACTGAACCAAGAGACCCAGTACTTC. The genes are TRBV7-7 and TRBJ2-5; possibly TRBD2 for D (6 bases). The CDR3 consists of 17 residues. Germline-derived CDR1 and CDR2 are SSHAT and FNYEAQ (reference sequence). Trimming took 5 bases from V and 0 from J, leaving 19 bases between them.

This chain links TRBV28 with TRBJ2-7; D not certain. In germline, CDR1 is MDHEN, CDR2 SYDVKM. The CDR3 runs to 16 residues. The germline V and J ends were trimmed by 6 bases and 5 bases, with 23 bases remaining between them. The CDR3 region is CASSFRVAVPSHEQYF. The DNA for the CDR3 is TGTGCCAGCAGCTTCCGGGTCGCCGTACCTTCTCACGAGCAGTACTTC.

The genes are TRBV2 and TRBJ2-5; 13 bases line up with TRBD2. The CDR3 runs to 15 residues. The germline V gene encodes CDR1 SNHLY and CDR2 FYNNEI. Losses at the gene ends were 6 bases for V and 0 bases for J; bases not matched to a gene: 1. The CDR3 DNA is TGTGCCAGCAGGACTAGCGGGGGGTACCAAGAGACCCAGTACTTC. It translates to CASRTSGGYQETQYF.

This chain joins TRBV28 and TRBJ1-1; D is uncertain. The germline V gene encodes CDR1 MDHEN and CDR2 SYDVKM. Trimming left V 2 bases short and J 2 bases short, with 6 bases between. This CDR3 is built from 13 residues. DNA for the CDR3: TGTGCCAGCAGTTTACCGGGAAACACTGAAGCTTTCTTT. This codes for CASSLPGNTEAFF.

V gene TRBV21-1 combines with J gene TRBJ2-6; the table's D call, TRBD1, has no DNA check behind it. TRBV21-1 is termed a pseudogene. The CDR3 runs to 19 residues. CDR3 amino acids: CASSKSAGDLWSGANVLTF. CDR3 nucleotides: TGTGCCAGCAGCAAAAGCGCAGGGGATCTTTGGTCTGGGGCCAACGTCCTGACTTTC.

The chain is built from TRBV4-1 and TRBJ2-7; 9 nucleotides align to TRBD1. The CDR3 loop spans 16 amino acids. The trim removed 4 bases at V and 5 bases at J, leaving 12 bases unmatched. Germline V gene sequence: CDR1 MGHRA, CDR2 YSYEKL. The CDR3 reads CASSPQIGTGRNEQYF. CDR3 sequence (DNA): TGCGCCAGCAGCCCCCAAATCGGGACAGGGAGGAACGAGCAGTACTTC.

The chain has TRBV3-1 (or the pseudogene TRBV3-2) and TRBJ1-5; no clear D gene. Trimming removed 4 bases at V and 2 bases at J, with 6 bases between. Looked up from germline, CDR1 is LGHDT and CDR2 is YNNKEL (reference sequence). This CDR3 region has 13 residues. The CDR3 nucleotides read TGTGCCAGCAGCCCCACAGGCAATCAGCCCCAGCATTTT. This codes for CASSPTGNQPQHF.

This clone came up a few times. The CDR3 here is CASSIPDRATEAFF. The DNA for the CDR3 is TGTGCCAGCAGTATACCGGACAGGGCGACTGAAGCTTTCTTT. This rearrangement joins TRBV28 to TRBJ1-1; 8 bases map to TRBD1. This CDR3 comprises 14 residues. The J segment lost 5 bases and the V segment lost 5 bases, leaving 7 bases of the junction unmatched. CDR1 is MDHEN and CDR2 is SYDVKM in the germline V gene.

The rearrangement links TRBV28 to TRBJ2-3; the match to TRBD2 covers 7 bases. The CDR3 has 14 residues. V lost 2 bases, J lost 3 bases, and 2 bases stayed unmatched. CDR1 and CDR2 from the germline V gene are MDHEN and SYDVKM. CDR3 DNA sequence: TGTGCCAGCAGTTTAGGGGGGGGTACAGATACGCAGTATTTT. The encoded protein is CASSLGGGTDTQYF.

V usage is TRBV4-2 and J usage is TRBJ2-7; weak D call: TRBD2 (6 bases). Germline assignment: CDR1 LGHNA and CDR2 YNFKEQ. Trimming pared 2 bases from V and 1 base from J, leaving 15 bases between. The CDR3 is made up of 16 amino acids. The CDR3 here is CASSQITSSRSYEQYF. As DNA, the CDR3 is TGTGCCAGCAGCCAAATAACTAGCTCTCGATCCTACGAGCAGTACTTC.

The chain recombines TRBV7-2 with TRBJ1-2; no reliable D call. The CDR3 length is 14 residues. Trimming pared 0 bases from V and 7 bases from J, leaving 12 bases between. Looked up from germline, CDR1 is SGHTA and CDR2 is FQGNSA. The CDR3 region is CASSLATGGGGYTF. CDR3 in DNA: TGTGCCAGCAGCTTAGCTACGGGAGGCGGTGGCTACACCTTC.

The chain combines TRBV5-4 with TRBJ2-1; 10 nucleotides agree with TRBD2. The germline V gene encodes CDR1 SGHNT and CDR2 YYREEE (reference sequence). The CDR3 is 16 amino acids. With 0 bases clipped from V and 4 bases from J, the junction kept 4 bases outside the gene matches. The CDR3 spells CASSLVATSGYNEQFF. CDR3 DNA sequence: TGTGCCAGCAGCTTGGTGGCGACTAGCGGGTACAATGAGCAGTTCTTC.

CDR3 nucleotide sequence: TGTGCCATACAGGGGCTCCTCTATGGCTACACCTTC. This translates into CAIQGLLYGYTF. The rearrangement links TRBV6-5 to TRBJ1-2; 7 bases agree with TRBD1. Germline-derived CDR1 and CDR2 are MNHEY and SVGAGI. Trimming cost V 10 bases and J 4 bases; bases outside gene matches: 6. The CDR3 extends over 12 amino acids.